Here is one T cell receptor beta chain with its context. The antigen is not known. Per germline, CDR1 LNHNV and CDR2 YYDKDF (reference sequence). Trimming removed 0 bases from V and 3 bases from J, with 9 bases in between. The CDR3 is 14 amino acids. Sequencing used immunoSEQ multiplex PCR; TCRdb keeps in-frame clones, though not all of them. The sample carries fewer than 25,000 clones, about nine tenths recorded once. Extremely preterm deliveries at roughly 23-27 weeks of gestation provided the preterm samples. Sorting kept Annexin V-negative CD3+CD8+CD45RA+CCR7+ naive T cells. About 19,000 to 100,000 naive CD8+ T cells were sorted per sample. These data come from a study of naive CD8 T cells in extremely preterm neonates. Whole-study results and caveats: Compared with older groups, preterm CDR3s were shorter, with fewer N additions and less trimming. Preterm neonate repertoires were significantly less rich by iChao1 than others. Term neonates 0.35% to 0.5%, young children 0.025% to 0.03%, adults 0.01%; preterm neonates shared 2.7%.

The sequenced material came from naive CD8+ T cells from cord blood. This chain uses TRBV15 with TRBJ2-7; D may be TRBD1 (6 bases). This sequence was found in a boy who was born preterm. This CDR3 is CATSRDRRGYEQYF. In DNA form, the CDR3 reads TGTGCCACCAGCAGAGATCGCAGGGGCTACGAGCAGTACTTC. The full variable domain, completed using reference TRBV15 and TRBJ2-7, is DAMVIQNPRYQVTQFGKPVTLSCSQTLNHNVMYWYQQKSSQAPKLLFHYYDKDFNNEADTPDNFQSRRPNTSFCFLDIRSPGLGDTAMYLCATSRDRRGYEQYFGPGTRLTVT.